The 17 T cell receptor beta chains below all came from one sample that was sequenced in a study of T-cell reconstitution after alpha-beta-depleted transplantation in children. Unique molecular identifiers tagged the TCRbeta library. TCRdb reprocessed the PCR reads via MiXCR and lists one record per CDR3 protein. This sample has about 280,000 distinct CDR3 sequences, with roughly 11% found just once. The sample here was peripheral blood, taken 180 days after TCRalphabeta/CD19-depleted stem cell transplant. The source is a male patient under 10 years old who had a stem cell transplant for chronic granulomatous disease, so the T cells may come from the graft donor.

At least ten counts were recorded for this clonotype. The CDR3 spells CSVEKRGRYGQFF. The CDR3 DNA sequence: TGCAGCGTTGAAAAGAGGGGGAGGTACGGGCAGTTCTTC. The chain uses TRBV29-1 and TRBJ2-1; TRBD1 or TRBD2 may be the D gene (6 bases each). There are 13 residues in the CDR3. Trimming shortened V by 2 bases and J by 12 bases, and 17 bases separated the two germline ends. Germline assignment: CDR1 SQVTM and CDR2 ANQGSEA.

This clonotype was observed many times. The chain is built from TRBV4-3 and TRBJ2-2; D uncertain. Deletions cut 4 bases from V and 7 bases from J, with 13 bases between. Germline CDR1 reads LGHNA; CDR2 reads YSLEER. There are 14 residues in the CDR3. The CDR3 DNA follows: TGCGCCAGCAGCCGAAGAAGGTTAGGCGGGGAGCTGTTTTTT. Amino acid sequence: CASSRRRLGGELFF.

The sample holds many counts of this clonotype. V and J are TRBV5-1 and TRBJ2-1, with 9 positions matching TRBD1. The V and J ends lost 5 bases and 6 bases, in that order; junction bases with no gene match: 9. This CDR3 is 15 amino acids long. The germline V gene encodes CDR1 SGHRS and CDR2 YFSETQ. The CDR3 loop reads CASSLRDRVVNEQFF. For the CDR3, the DNA is TGCGCCAGCAGTTTGAGGGACAGGGTGGTCAATGAGCAGTTCTTC. Supplemented by reference TRBV5-1 and TRBJ2-1, the full variable domain reads KAGVTQTPRYLIKTRGQQVTLSCSPISGHRSVSWYQQTPGQGLQFLFEYFSETQRNKGNFPGRFSGRQFSNSRSEMNVSTLELGDSALYLCASSLRDRVVNEQFFGPGTRLTVL.

This clonotype was seen ten or more times. The genes are TRBV3-1 and TRBJ2-3; TRBD2 matches 11 bases. There are 18 residues in the CDR3. After removal of 3 bases from V and 1 base from J, the junction contained 9 bases not matched to a gene. The germline gives CDR1 LGHDT, CDR2 YNNKEL (reference sequence). The CDR3 DNA follows: TGTGCCAGCAGCCATTGGCTAGCGGGAGGAGTGGGCACAGATACGCAGTATTTT. Amino acid sequence: CASSHWLAGGVGTDTQYF.

The chain carries TRBV11-1 and TRBJ2-3; 7 bases match TRBD2. Germline CDR1 SGHAT, CDR2 FQDESV (reference sequence). J was trimmed by 4 bases and V by 2 bases; bases with no gene match: 18. The CDR3 is 19 amino acids. The CDR3 DNA follows: TGTGCCAGCAGCTTATCGGGGTTTTCGGCGGGAGCTCGTGCAGATACGCAGTATTTT. Translated: CASSLSGFSAGARADTQYF.

There are many counts of this clonotype. The chain uses TRBV3-1 and TRBJ2-7; D unclear. The germline V and J ends were trimmed by 0 bases and 2 bases, with 20 bases remaining between them. This CDR3 contains 18 residues. The germline CDR1 and CDR2 sequences are LGHDT and YNNKEL (reference sequence). CDR3 amino acids: CASSQDRGFQTPAYEQYF. In DNA form, the CDR3 reads TGTGCCAGCAGCCAAGATAGAGGCTTCCAGACACCAGCCTACGAGCAGTACTTC.

CDR3 protein: CASSQEGAVLTYEQYF. CDR3 nucleotides: TGTGCCAGCAGCCAAGAAGGGGCAGTTCTAACCTACGAGCAGTACTTC. V usage is TRBV7-2 and J usage is TRBJ2-7; D might be TRBD1 (5 bases). V shed 5 bases and J shed 2 bases, with 19 bases lying between them. Germline V gene data show CDR1 as SGHTA and CDR2 as FQGNSA. CDR3 length: 16 amino acids.

This clonotype was recorded many times. The chain couples TRBV6-2 or TRBV6-3 to TRBJ1-1; possible D gene TRBD1, 5 bases. Germline V gene data show CDR1 as MNHEY and CDR2 as SVGEGT. V lost 6 bases and J lost 6, with 11 bases in between. The CDR3 extends over 12 amino acids. CDR3 sequence (DNA): TGTGCCAGCAGCCACGCAGGGTCTGAAGCTTTCTTT. It encodes CASSHAGSEAFF.

The chain employs TRBV28 and TRBJ1-1; D may be TRBD1 (6 bases). Germline CDR1 and CDR2: MDHEN and SYDVKM. The CDR3 length is 12 residues. Trimming removed 5 bases from V and 7 bases from J, with 11 bases in between. The CDR3 sequence: CASSRWGHEAFF. Written as DNA, the CDR3 is TGTGCCAGCAGTCGGTGGGGGCATGAAGCTTTCTTT.

This clonotype showed up many times. The chain joins TRBV12-3 or TRBV12-4 to TRBJ1-2, with D perhaps TRBD1 (6 bases). V lost 6 bases to trimming and J lost 1 base, with 15 bases between them. This CDR3 has 15 residues. The CDR3 region is CASSLKQGHNYGYTF. The CDR3 DNA sequence: TGTGCCAGCAGCCTCAAACAGGGCCATAACTATGGCTACACCTTC.

Ten or more counts support this clonotype. V usage is TRBV4-2 and J usage is TRBJ2-1; 8 bases align to TRBD2. The CDR3 extends over 16 amino acids. Germline CDR1 LGHNA, CDR2 YNFKEQ. V trimming: 3 bases; J trimming: 1 base; junction bases outside the gene matches: 5. In nucleotides, the CDR3 is TGTGCCAGCAGCCAGCTACTAGCGGATTCCTACAATGAGCAGTTCTTC. Translation: CASSQLLADSYNEQFF.

This clonotype was seen ten or more times. The rearrangement joins TRBV20-1 to TRBJ2-5; 9 bases match TRBD2. V dropped 5 bases and J dropped 3; count of bases not matched to a gene: 4. Germline V gives CDR1 DFQATT, CDR2 SNEGSKA (reference sequence). This CDR3 spans 13 amino acids. The CDR3 DNA sequence: TGCAGTGCTGTAGCGGGAGCAAAAGAGACCCAGTACTTC. This gives the protein CSAVAGAKETQYF.

Many counts were recorded for this clonotype. V usage is TRBV7-6 and J usage is TRBJ1-4; 10 nucleotides agree with TRBD1. V lost 5 bases and J lost 7; bases outside the gene matches: 7. This CDR3 region has 15 residues. The germline V gene has CDR1 SGHVS and CDR2 FNYEAQ. CDR3 coding DNA: TGTGCCAGCAGCACCCGGACAGGGGGTGCTGAAAAACTGTTTTTT. Residues: CASSTRTGGAEKLFF.

This clonotype was seen ten or more times. This chain links TRBV5-1 with TRBJ2-1; TRBD2 matches 7 bases. Germline V CDR1 and CDR2: SGHRS, YFSETQ. CDR3 size: 16 residues. Trimming took 4 bases from V and 7 from J; bases not matched to a gene: 14. The CDR3 sequence is CASSPRVAGDGNEQFF. The CDR3 DNA reads TGCGCCAGCAGCCCCCGGGTGGCGGGAGACGGAAATGAGCAGTTCTTC.

This clonotype has ten or more counts. This chain links TRBV29-1 with TRBJ2-7; 8 nucleotides match TRBD1. Germline lookup yields CDR1 SQVTM and CDR2 ANQGSEA. The CDR3 length is 16 residues. Unmatched junction bases numbered 16, after V lost 4 bases and J lost 5 bases. The CDR3 is CSVGAGGQTWPNEQYF. CDR3 DNA sequence: TGCAGCGTTGGTGCAGGGGGCCAGACTTGGCCAAACGAGCAGTACTTC.

This clonotype was recorded many times. The rearrangement joins TRBV5-1 to TRBJ2-1; D is possibly TRBD1 or TRBD2 (5 bases each). The CDR3 covers 16 residues. CDR1 and CDR2 (germline): SGHRS, YFSETQ. V shed 1 base and J shed 8 bases, with 19 bases lying between them. CDR3 nucleotide sequence: TGCGCCAGCAGCTTGTGGATTGGGGGAGATTTCGATGAGCAGTTCTTC. This sequence encodes CASSLWIGGDFDEQFF.

This clonotype was recorded at least ten times. This chain joins TRBV20-1 and TRBJ1-3, with 8 bases that match TRBD1. The length of the CDR3 is 16 residues. V trimming: 0 bases; J trimming: 4 bases; junction bases outside the gene matches: 8. Germline assignment: CDR1 DFQATT and CDR2 SNEGSKA (reference sequence). The CDR3 loop is CSAREGAGGAGNTIYF. CDR3 DNA sequence: TGCAGTGCTAGAGAGGGAGCAGGGGGCGCCGGAAACACCATATATTTT.